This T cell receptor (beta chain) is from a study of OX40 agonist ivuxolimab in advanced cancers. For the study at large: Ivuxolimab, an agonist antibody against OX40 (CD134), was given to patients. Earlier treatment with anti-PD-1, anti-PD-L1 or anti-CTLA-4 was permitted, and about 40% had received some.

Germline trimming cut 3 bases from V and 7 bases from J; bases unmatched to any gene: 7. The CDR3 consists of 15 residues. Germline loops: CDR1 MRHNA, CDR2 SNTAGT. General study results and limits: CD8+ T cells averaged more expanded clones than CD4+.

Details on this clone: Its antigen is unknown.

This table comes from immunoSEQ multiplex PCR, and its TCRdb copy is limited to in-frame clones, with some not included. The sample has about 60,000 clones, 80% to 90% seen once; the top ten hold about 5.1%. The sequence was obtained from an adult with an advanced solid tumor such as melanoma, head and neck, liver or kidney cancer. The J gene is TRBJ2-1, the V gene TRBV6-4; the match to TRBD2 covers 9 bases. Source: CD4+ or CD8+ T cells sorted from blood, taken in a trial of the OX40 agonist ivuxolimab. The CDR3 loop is CASSEASGGSNEQFF. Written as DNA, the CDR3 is TGTGCCAGCAGTGAAGCCAGCGGGGGGAGTAATGAGCAGTTCTTC.